Below are 21 T cell receptor beta chains sequenced from a single sample in a study of tissue T cells after allogeneic stem cell transplantation. As for time point: mouse harvest day 7 after allogeneic transplant. Tail vein injection delivered 10^7 T-cell-depleted bone marrow cells and 10^6 splenic CD5+ T cells. Sequencing used immunoSEQ multiplex PCR; TCRdb keeps in-frame clones, though not all of them. In the table there are around 9,300 clones, 45% of which are singletons. Sequenced sample: gut tissue. Receptors originate from a female BALB/c mouse given C57BL/6 T cells with graft-versus-host disease after an allogeneic hematopoietic cell transplant.

This clone showed up just a few times. The genes are named according to mouse. The read terminates 1 residue before the CDR3 end, so the remaining end is supplied by the germline J gene. The chain recombines TRBV15 with TRBJ2-7; 11 nucleotides agree with TRBD2. The J segment lost 4 bases and the V segment lost 1 base, leaving 0 bases of the junction unmatched. The CDR3 is 14 amino acids. The germline V gene encodes CDR1 SGHND and CDR2 FRSKSL. The sequenced CDR3 bases are TGTGCCAGCAGTTTAGGGGACTGGGGGTATGAACAGTAC. It is translated as CASSLGDWGYEQY. The full-length CDR3 reads as CASSLGDWGYEQYF.

This clone appeared a single time. Gene names are the mouse ones. Read coverage stops 1 residue before the CDR3 terminus; the germline J gene supplies the remainder. The V and J genes are TRBV1 and TRBJ1-4, with D perhaps matching TRBD1 (6 bases). This CDR3 is 14 amino acids long. Germline CDR1 reads NSQYPW; CDR2 reads LRSPGD (reference sequence). V dropped 2 bases and J dropped 7 bases, with 11 bases sitting between them. The CDR3 protein is CTCSAQGWSERLFF. The covered CDR3 bases are TGCACCTGCAGTGCACAGGGGTGGAGCGAAAGATTATTT.

A few counts support this clone. All gene names here are mouse names. The CDR3 extends 1 residue past the end of the read, so its final part is completed from the germline J gene. The chain joins TRBV15 to TRBJ2-7; 8 bases are shared with TRBD2. Germline CDR1 and CDR2: SGHND and FRSKSL. J lost 7 bases, V lost 4 bases, and 6 bases had no gene match. The CDR3 consists of 13 residues. CDR3 sequence reads: CASSWGGAWEQYF. Partial CDR3 DNA: TGTGCCAGCAGTTGGGGGGGCGCCTGGGAACAGTAC.

A remark on this clone: Gene names refer to mouse genes. Sequencing ends 1 residue short of the CDR3 end; the germline J gene provides the rest. The genes are TRBV15 and TRBJ2-7; D remains unclear. Germline CDR1 is SGHND and CDR2 is FRSKSL. CDR3 size: 13 residues. V was pared by 3 bases and J by 0 bases, with 6 bases between. The covered CDR3 bases are TGTGCCAGCAGTTTGCAAAGCTCCTATGAACAGTAC. Protein: CASSLQSSYEQY. The whole CDR3 is CASSLQSSYEQYF.

This clone appeared a few times. The genes and germline here are from mouse. The read terminates 1 residue before the CDR3 end, so the remaining end is supplied by the germline J gene. V is TRBV24 and J is TRBJ2-5; D is ambiguous. From germline, CDR1 is KGHTA and CDR2 FRNEEI. The CDR3 consists of 13 residues. Trimming stripped 4 bases from V and 0 bases from J, with 5 bases between. The part of the CDR3 DNA that was read is TGTGCCAGCAGTCCCTTTAACCAAGACACCCAGTAC. This codes for CASSPFNQDTQY. The entire CDR3 is CASSPFNQDTQYF.

To note about this clone: The listed genes are named as in mouse. The DNA read from the CDR3 is TGTGCCAGCAGTTTGGGACACTCCTATAATTCGCCCCTCTAC. Its protein is CASSLGHSYNSPLY. The whole CDR3 protein is CASSLGHSYNSPLYF. V and J are TRBV14 and TRBJ1-6, with D possibly TRBD1 on 6 matching bases. The read is 1 residue too short to cover the CDR3 end, so that end is filled in from the germline J gene. TRBJ1-6 is treated as an ORF (open reading frame) with a function not yet certain. Trimming took off 2 bases at V and 1 base at J, with 7 bases between the two ends. This CDR3 spans 15 amino acids. The germline V gene encodes CDR1 SGHDT and CDR2 FRDEAV.

This clone is deemed medium-sized. Gene names refer to mouse genes. The read ends 1 residue shy of where the CDR3 ends; the end is completed using the germline J gene. This chain uses TRBV13-3 with TRBJ2-1; D uncertain. This CDR3 contains 13 residues. The V gene's germline CDR1 is NNHDY and CDR2 SYVADS. Trimming stripped 3 bases from V and 3 bases from J, with 7 bases between. CDR3 DNA, as far as it was read: TGTGCCAGCAGTGGGAACATCTATGCTGAGCAGTTC. It encodes CASSGNIYAEQF. In full, the CDR3 reads CASSGNIYAEQFF.

This clone was recorded a few times. All gene names here are mouse names. The sequence runs out 1 residue before the end of the CDR3; the remainder is reconstructed from the germline J gene. The chain recombines TRBV12-2 with TRBJ1-4; 8 bases align to TRBD1. Looked up from germline, CDR1 is SGHLS and CDR2 is HYDKME. The length of the CDR3 is 15 residues. J was trimmed by 6 bases and V by 0 bases; bases with no gene match: 5. CDR3 in amino acids: CASSLPQGADERLFF. The sequenced CDR3 bases are TGTGCCAGCTCTCTCCCGCAGGGGGCCGACGAAAGATTATTT.

As regards this clone: Gene names follow the mouse nomenclature. The DNA read from the CDR3 is TGTGCCAGCAGTTCTCCGGGACAGTATGAACAGTAC. This translates into CASSSPGQYEQY. In full, the CDR3 reads CASSSPGQYEQYF. The chain uses TRBV19 and TRBJ2-7; 7 bases match TRBD1. Read coverage stops 1 residue before the CDR3 terminus; the germline J gene supplies the remainder. Germline-derived CDR1 and CDR2 are FNHDT and SITEND (reference sequence). The V gene end was trimmed by 4 bases and the J gene end by 4 bases; junction bases not matched to a gene: 5. This CDR3 spans 13 amino acids.

As for this clone: Mouse names are used for the genes. The CDR3 end is not reached by the read, which stops 1 residue before it; the germline J gene fills it in. V is TRBV16 and J is TRBJ2-5, with 9 bases fitting TRBD1. CDR3 length: 13 amino acids. CDR1 and CDR2 (germline): SGHSA, FRNQAP. The V and J ends lost 3 bases and 6 bases, in that order; junction bases with no gene match: 1. Incomplete CDR3 DNA: TGTGCAAGCAGCTTGGGGACAGGGGACACCCAGTAC. This sequence encodes CASSLGTGDTQY. The whole CDR3 region reads CASSLGTGDTQYF.

On this clone itself: Any gene name here is a mouse gene name. The DNA ends 1 residue before the CDR3 does, and the rest of the CDR3 is filled in from the germline J gene. This chain connects TRBV15 to TRBJ1-1, with D possibly TRBD1 on 5 matching bases. This CDR3 has 13 residues. The germline CDR1 and CDR2 sequences are SGHND and FRSKSL. V shed 2 bases and J shed 4 bases, with 8 bases lying between them. The CDR3 bases that were read are TGTGCCAGCAGTTTAATGGGGGGCACAGAAGTCTTC. Protein sequence: CASSLMGGTEVF. The full CDR3 protein is CASSLMGGTEVFF.

As concerns this clone: Genes and germline are mouse. The read terminates 1 residue before the CDR3 end, so the remaining end is supplied by the germline J gene. The chain joins TRBV3 to TRBJ1-3; D is unclear. Trimming stripped 6 bases from V and 0 bases from J, with 6 bases between. The CDR3 runs to 13 residues. Germline CDR1 reads SNHLY; CDR2 reads FYNGKV (reference sequence). CDR3 loop: CASSDNSGNTLYF. CDR3 DNA, as far as it was read: TGTGCCAGCAGTGACAATTCTGGAAATACGCTCTAT.

Concerning this clone itself: An end of the junction does not agree with germline; a read error may underlie this. Gene names are mouse gene names. The CDR3 bases that were read are TGTGGTGCCCATGCAGGGACTAACACAAAAGTCTTC. This gives the protein CGAHAGTNTKVF. The full-length CDR3 reads as CGAHAGTNTKVFF. V and J are TRBV20 and TRBJ1-1, with D perhaps TRBD1 (5 bases). From the germline J gene comes the end of the CDR3, since the read stops 1 residue before it. The CDR3 consists of 13 residues. The germline gives CDR1 GFQATS, CDR2 STVNSAI.

Concerning this clone itself: The germline and genes are mouse ones. With the read ending 1 residue before the CDR3 end, the germline J gene is used to fill in that end. This rearrangement joins TRBV26 to TRBJ1-3; unclear D gene. The V end was cut by 6 bases, the J end by 0 bases, with 9 bases between. This CDR3 contains 14 residues. Germline CDR1 reads KGHPV; CDR2 reads FQNQEV (reference sequence). The DNA read from the CDR3 is TGTGCCAGCAGCCCTGACAATTCTGGAAATACGCTCTAT. This sequence encodes CASSPDNSGNTLY. In full, the CDR3 reads CASSPDNSGNTLYF.

As for this clone: Gene and germline names: mouse. The CDR3 sequence is CASSDRGFSQNTLYF. Incomplete CDR3 DNA: TGTGCCAGCAGTGACAGGGGGTTTAGTCAAAACACCTTGTAC. V is TRBV13-1 and J is TRBJ2-4; 7 nucleotides agree with TRBD1. The CDR3 end lies 1 residue beyond the end of the read and is filled in from the germline J gene. The V gene's germline CDR1 is NSHNY and CDR2 SYGAGN. The V gene end was trimmed by 2 bases and the J gene end by 0 bases; junction bases not matched to a gene: 3. The CDR3 consists of 15 residues.

On this clone: Gene and germline names: mouse. The read ends 1 residue before the CDR3 terminus; that terminus is restored from the germline J gene. This chain uses TRBV1 with TRBJ2-1; 11 bases map to TRBD1. Germline CDR1 NSQYPW, CDR2 LRSPGD (reference sequence). The CDR3 runs 14 residues. V trimming: 5 bases; J trimming: 6 bases; junction bases outside the gene matches: 3. The CDR3 here is CTCSPGTGGAEQFF. Partial CDR3 DNA: TGCACCTGCAGTCCCGGGACAGGGGGTGCTGAGCAGTTC.

This clone occurred a few times. Gene names refer to mouse genes. The read ends 1 residue shy of where the CDR3 ends; the end is completed using the germline J gene. The chain uses TRBV4 and TRBJ2-7; D gene unclear. Deletions cut 4 bases from V and 3 bases from J, with 7 bases between. From germline, CDR1 is LGHDT and CDR2 YNNKQL (reference sequence). The CDR3 extends over 12 amino acids. Incomplete CDR3 DNA: TGTGCCAGCAGCTTCCGACTCTATGAACAGTAC. It encodes CASSFRLYEQY. The whole CDR3 protein is CASSFRLYEQYF.

The table lists this clone with a few counts. Gene names and germline match the mouse. The read is 1 residue too short to cover the CDR3 end, so that end is filled in from the germline J gene. The rearrangement joins TRBV19 to TRBJ1-4; 11 nucleotides line up with TRBD1. The CDR3 extends over 16 amino acids. Unmatched junction bases numbered 6, after V lost 5 bases and J lost 3 bases. Per the germline V gene, CDR1 is FNHDT and CDR2 is SITEND (reference sequence). Partial CDR3 DNA: TGTGCCAGCAGCCCGGGACAGGGGGAGGCCAACGAAAGATTATTT. This encodes CASSPGQGEANERLF. The entire CDR3 sequence reads CASSPGQGEANERLFF.

Concerning this clone: Gene labels here are mouse ones. The CDR3 end lies 1 residue beyond the end of the read and is filled in from the germline J gene. The chain is built from TRBV16 and TRBJ1-1, with D tentatively TRBD1 (5 bases). CDR3 size: 14 residues. The V end was cut by 2 bases, the J end by 2 bases, with 9 bases between. Germline CDR1 and CDR2: SGHSA and FRNQAP. The CDR3 DNA, read in part, is TGTGCAAGCAGCTTACAGGGTTACAACACAGAAGTCTTC. Amino acid sequence: CASSLQGYNTEVF. The entire CDR3 is CASSLQGYNTEVFF.

With regard to this clone: Any gene name here is a mouse gene name. The missing CDR3 end, 1 residue past where the read stops, is filled in from the germline J gene. The chain couples TRBV23 to TRBJ2-3; the table assigns TRBD1, which was not confirmed against the DNA. The germline V gene has CDR1 KGHTA and CDR2 FQNQQP. The CDR3 extends over 15 amino acids. The covered CDR3 bases are TGCTCCAGCAGTCAGGGGGACAGGCGGGCAGAAACGCTGTAT. This gives the protein CSSSQGDRRAETLY. The complete CDR3 sequence is CSSSQGDRRAETLYF.

Note on this clone: The gene names given are mouse names. The observed sequence ends 1 residue before the CDR3 terminus, with the missing tail filled in from the germline J gene. Additional DNA sequences in this sample encode the identical CDR3. The genes are TRBV26 and TRBJ2-5; perhaps TRBD2 as D (7 bases). The germline CDR1 and CDR2 sequences are KGHPV and FQNQEV (reference sequence). The CDR3 covers 14 residues. Trimming took 2 bases from V and 5 from J, leaving 11 bases between them. This chain's CDR3 is CASSLGGRGDTQYF. The CDR3 bases that were read are TGTGCCAGCAGTCTGGGGGGGCGCGGAGACACCCAGTAC.